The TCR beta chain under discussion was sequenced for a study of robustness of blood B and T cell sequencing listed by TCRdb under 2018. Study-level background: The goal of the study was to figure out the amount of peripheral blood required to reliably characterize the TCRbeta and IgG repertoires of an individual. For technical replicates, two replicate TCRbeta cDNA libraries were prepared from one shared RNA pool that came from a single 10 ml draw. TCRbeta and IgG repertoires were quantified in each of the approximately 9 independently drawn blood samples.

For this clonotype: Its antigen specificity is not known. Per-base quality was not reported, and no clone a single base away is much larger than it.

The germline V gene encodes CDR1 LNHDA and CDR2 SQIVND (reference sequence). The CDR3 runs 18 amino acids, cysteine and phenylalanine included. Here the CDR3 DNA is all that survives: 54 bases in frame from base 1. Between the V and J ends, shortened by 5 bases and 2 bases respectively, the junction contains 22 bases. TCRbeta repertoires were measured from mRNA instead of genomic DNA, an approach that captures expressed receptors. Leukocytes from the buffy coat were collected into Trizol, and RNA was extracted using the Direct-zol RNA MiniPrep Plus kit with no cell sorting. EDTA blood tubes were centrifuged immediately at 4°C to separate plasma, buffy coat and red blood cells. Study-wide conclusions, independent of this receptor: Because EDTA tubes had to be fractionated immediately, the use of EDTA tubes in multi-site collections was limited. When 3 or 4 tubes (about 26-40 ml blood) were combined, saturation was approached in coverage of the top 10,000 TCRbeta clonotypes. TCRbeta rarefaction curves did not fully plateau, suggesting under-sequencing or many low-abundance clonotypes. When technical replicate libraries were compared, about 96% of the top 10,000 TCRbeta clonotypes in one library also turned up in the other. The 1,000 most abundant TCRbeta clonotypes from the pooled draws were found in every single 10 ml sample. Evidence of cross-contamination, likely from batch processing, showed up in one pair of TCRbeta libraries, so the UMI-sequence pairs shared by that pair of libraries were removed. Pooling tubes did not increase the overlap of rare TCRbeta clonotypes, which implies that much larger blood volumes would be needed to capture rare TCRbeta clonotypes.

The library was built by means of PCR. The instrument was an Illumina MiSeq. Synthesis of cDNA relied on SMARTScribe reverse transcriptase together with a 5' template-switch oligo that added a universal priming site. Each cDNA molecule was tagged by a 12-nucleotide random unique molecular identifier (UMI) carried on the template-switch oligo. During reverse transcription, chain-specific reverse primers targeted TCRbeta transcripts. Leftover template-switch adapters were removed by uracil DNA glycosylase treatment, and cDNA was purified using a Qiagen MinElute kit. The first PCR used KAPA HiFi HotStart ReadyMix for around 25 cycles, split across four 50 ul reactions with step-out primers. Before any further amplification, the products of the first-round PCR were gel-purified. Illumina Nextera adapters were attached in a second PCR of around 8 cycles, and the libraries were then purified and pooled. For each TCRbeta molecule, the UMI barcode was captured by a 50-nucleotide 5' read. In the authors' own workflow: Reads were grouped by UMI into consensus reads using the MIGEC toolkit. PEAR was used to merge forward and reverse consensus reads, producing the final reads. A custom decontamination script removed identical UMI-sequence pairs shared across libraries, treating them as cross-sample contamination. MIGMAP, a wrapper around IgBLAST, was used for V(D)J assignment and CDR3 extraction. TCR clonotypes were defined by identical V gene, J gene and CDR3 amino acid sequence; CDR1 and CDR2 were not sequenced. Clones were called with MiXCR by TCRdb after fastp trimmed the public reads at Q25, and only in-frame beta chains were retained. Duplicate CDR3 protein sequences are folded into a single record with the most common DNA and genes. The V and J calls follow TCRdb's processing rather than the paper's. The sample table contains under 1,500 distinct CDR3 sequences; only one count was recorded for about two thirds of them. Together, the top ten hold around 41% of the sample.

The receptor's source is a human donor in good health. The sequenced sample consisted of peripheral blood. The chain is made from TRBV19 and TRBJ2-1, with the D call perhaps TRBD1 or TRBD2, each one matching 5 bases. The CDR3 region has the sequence CASSSRGVGAYTYNEQFF. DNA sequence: TGTGCCAGTAGTTCAAGAGGGGTAGGCGCCTACACCTACAATGAGCAGTTCTTC.